This entry describes one T cell receptor (beta chain). Profiling relied on immunoSEQ multiplex PCR, and the TCRdb table lists in-frame clones only, not all of them. The sample carries under 1,100,000 clones, approximately 70% recorded once. Germline assignment: CDR1 GTSNPN and CDR2 SVGIG (reference sequence). V trimming: 2 bases; J trimming: 0 bases; junction bases outside the gene matches: 1. The CDR3 spans 15 residues. These data come from a study of shared clonotypes between healthy human individuals. V and J are TRBV30 and TRBJ1-6; 7 bases agree with TRBD1. This TCR came from a man between 18 and 29 years old in good health. The sequenced sample consisted of memory CD4+ T cells sorted from blood. The subset here: CD45RA-negative fraction. CDR3 sequence reads: CAWSRDSSYNSPLHF. In DNA form, the CDR3 reads TGTGCCTGGAGTCGGGACAGCTCCTATAATTCACCCCTCCACTTT. Together with reference TRBV30 and TRBJ1-6, the CDR3 gives the full variable domain: SQTIHQWPATLVQPVGSPLSLECTVEGTSNPNLYWYRQAAGRGLQLLFYSVGIGQISSEVPQNLSASRPQDRQFILSSKKLLLSDSGFYLCAWSRDSSYNSPLHFGNGTRLTVT.